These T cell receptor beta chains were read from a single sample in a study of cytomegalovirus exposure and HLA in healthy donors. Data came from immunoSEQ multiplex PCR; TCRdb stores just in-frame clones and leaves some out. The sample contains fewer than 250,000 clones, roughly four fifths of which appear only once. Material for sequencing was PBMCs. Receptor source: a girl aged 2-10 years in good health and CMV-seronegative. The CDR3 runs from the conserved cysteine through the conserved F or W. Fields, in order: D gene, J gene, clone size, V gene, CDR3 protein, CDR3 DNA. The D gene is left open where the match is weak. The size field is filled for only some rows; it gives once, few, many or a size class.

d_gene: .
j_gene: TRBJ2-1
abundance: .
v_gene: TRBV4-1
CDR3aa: CASSQLTGTQFF
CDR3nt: TGCGCCAGCAGCCAATTAACAGGGACGCAGTTCTTC

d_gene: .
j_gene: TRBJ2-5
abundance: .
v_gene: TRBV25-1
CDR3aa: CASSLWGDQETQYF
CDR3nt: TGTGCCAGCAGTCTCTGGGGGGACCAAGAGACCCAGTACTTC

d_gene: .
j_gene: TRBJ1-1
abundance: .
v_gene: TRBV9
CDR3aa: CASSVRSTLNTEAFF
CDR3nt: TGTGCCAGCAGCGTGAGGTCCACACTGAACACTGAAGCTTTCTTT

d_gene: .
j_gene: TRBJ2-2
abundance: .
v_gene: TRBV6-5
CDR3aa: CASSYSKGPGELFF
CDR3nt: TGTGCCAGCAGTTACTCGAAGGGGCCCGGGGAGCTGTTTTTT

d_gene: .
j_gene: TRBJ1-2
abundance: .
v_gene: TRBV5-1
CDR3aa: CASRSDGFYGYTF
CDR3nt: TGCGCCAGCAGGAGCGACGGATTCTATGGCTACACCTTC

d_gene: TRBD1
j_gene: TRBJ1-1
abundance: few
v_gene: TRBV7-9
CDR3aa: CASSTQGAVSAFF
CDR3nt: TGTGCCAGCAGCACTCAGGGGGCGGTAAGTGCTTTCTTT

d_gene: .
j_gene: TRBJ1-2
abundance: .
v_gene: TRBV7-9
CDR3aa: CASSSTLQGFTVDYGYTF
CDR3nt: TGTGCCAGCAGCTCTACGTTGCAGGGTTTTACCGTTGACTATGGCTACACCTTC

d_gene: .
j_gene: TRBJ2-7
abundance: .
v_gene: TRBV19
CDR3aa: CASRPSPPNGEQYF
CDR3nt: TGTGCCAGTAGACCCTCCCCCCCGAACGGGGAGCAGTACTTC

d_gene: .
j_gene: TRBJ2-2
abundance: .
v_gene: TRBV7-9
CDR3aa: CASSYPGAPGTGELFF
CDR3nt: TGTGCCAGCAGCTACCCAGGGGCCCCGGGCACCGGGGAGCTGTTTTTT

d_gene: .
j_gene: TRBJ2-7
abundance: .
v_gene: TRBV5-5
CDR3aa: CASSSEVDEQYF
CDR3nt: TGTGCCAGCAGCTCGGAGGTTGACGAGCAGTACTTC

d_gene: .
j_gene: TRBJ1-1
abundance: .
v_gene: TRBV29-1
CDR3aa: CSVGRVLRTEAFF
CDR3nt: TGCAGCGTAGGCAGGGTACTGAGGACTGAAGCTTTCTTT

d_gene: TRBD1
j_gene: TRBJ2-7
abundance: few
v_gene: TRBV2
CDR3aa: CASSGDRGYEQYF
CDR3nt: TGTGCCAGCAGTGGGGACAGGGGTTACGAGCAGTACTTC

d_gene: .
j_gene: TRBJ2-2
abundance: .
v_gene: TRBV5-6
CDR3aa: CASRILESNTGELFF
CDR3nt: TGTGCCAGCAGGATACTTGAATCGAACACCGGGGAGCTGTTTTTT

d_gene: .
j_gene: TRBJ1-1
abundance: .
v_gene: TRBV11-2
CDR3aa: CASSFSGGNTEAFF
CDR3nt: TGTGCCAGCAGCTTCTCCGGGGGGAACACTGAAGCTTTCTTT

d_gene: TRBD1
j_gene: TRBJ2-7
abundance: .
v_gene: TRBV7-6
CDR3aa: CASSLGTGSYEQYF
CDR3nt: TGTGCCAGCAGCTTGGGGACAGGCTCCTACGAGCAGTACTTC

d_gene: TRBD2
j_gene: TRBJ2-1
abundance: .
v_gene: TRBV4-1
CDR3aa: CASSQGLAQSSYNEQFF
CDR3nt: TGCGCCAGCAGCCAAGGACTAGCGCAGAGCTCCTACAATGAGCAGTTCTTC

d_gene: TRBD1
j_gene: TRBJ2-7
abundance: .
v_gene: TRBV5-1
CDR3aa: CASSLVTGGADEQYF
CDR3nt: TGCGCCAGCAGCTTGGTGACAGGGGGCGCGGACGAGCAGTACTTC

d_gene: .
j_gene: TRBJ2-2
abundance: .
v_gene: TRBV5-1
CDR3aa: CASSGDSAGTGELFF
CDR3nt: TGCGCCAGCAGCGGGGACTCCGCGGGCACCGGGGAGCTGTTTTTT

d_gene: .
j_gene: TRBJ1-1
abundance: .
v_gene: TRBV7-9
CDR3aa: CASSVSGGEAFF
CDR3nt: TGTGCCAGCAGTGTATCGGGAGGGGAAGCTTTCTTT

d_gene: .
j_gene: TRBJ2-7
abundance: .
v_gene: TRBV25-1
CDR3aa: CASSARDGIFYEQYF
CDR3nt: TGTGCCAGCAGCGCTCGAGACGGGATTTTTTACGAGCAGTACTTC

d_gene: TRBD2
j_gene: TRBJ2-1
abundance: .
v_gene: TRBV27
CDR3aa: CASSAGLGLYNEQFF
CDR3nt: TGTGCCAGCAGTGCGGGACTAGGGCTCTACAATGAGCAGTTCTTC

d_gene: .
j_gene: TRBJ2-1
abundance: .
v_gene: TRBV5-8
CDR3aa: CATSPLIPAGHNEQFF
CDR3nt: TGTGCCACCTCACCACTAATTCCAGCAGGGCACAATGAGCAGTTCTTC

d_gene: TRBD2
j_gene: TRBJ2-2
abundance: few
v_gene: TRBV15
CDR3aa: CATSGYSPRTGGLRAGELFF
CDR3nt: TGTGCCACCAGCGGCTATTCCCCCAGAACGGGAGGTTTAAGGGCCGGGGAGCTGTTTTTT

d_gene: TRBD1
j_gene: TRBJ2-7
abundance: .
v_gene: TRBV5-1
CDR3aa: CASKFATGAGGTGQTYEQYF
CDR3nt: TGCGCCAGCAAATTTGCGACAGGGGCTGGCGGGACCGGGCAGACCTACGAGCAGTACTTC

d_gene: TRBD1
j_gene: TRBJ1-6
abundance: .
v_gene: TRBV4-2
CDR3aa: CASSQFRTGGNSPLHF
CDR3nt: TGTGCCAGCAGCCAATTTCGGACAGGGGGAAATTCACCCCTCCACTTT

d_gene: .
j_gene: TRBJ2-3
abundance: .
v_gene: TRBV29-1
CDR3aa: CSVRAPSWTQYF
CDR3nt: TGCAGCGTTAGAGCACCCTCGTGGACGCAGTATTTT

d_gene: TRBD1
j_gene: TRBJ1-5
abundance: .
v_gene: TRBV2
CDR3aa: CASNRGLGNQPQHF
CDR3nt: TGTGCCAGCAATAGGGGGCTCGGCAATCAGCCCCAGCATTTT

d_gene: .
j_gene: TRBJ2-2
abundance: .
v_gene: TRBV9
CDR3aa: CASSAHRVPGELFF
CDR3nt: TGTGCCAGCAGCGCCCACAGGGTCCCCGGGGAGCTGTTTTTT